A single T cell receptor (beta chain) is shown here with its context. This clone's antigen is unknown. Per-base qualities were not stored, and no clone one base away is much larger. From each donor, a single peripheral blood sample of roughly 0.11 L on average was drawn into heparinised tubes. A BD FACSAria II and a panel including CD45RO, CCR7, CD25, CD127, CD95 and CD27 were used to sort naive, central memory, regulatory and stem cell-like memory CD4+ T cells. Purity was above 95% for every sorted population. Right away, PBMCs were isolated by Lymphoprep density gradient centrifugation and were stained directly, with no culture step. Samples were stained and sorted in pairs, with one healthy donor and one patient per experiment, so that batch effects were minimized. V is reduced by 0 bases and J by 4 bases, leaving a spacing of 9 bases between them. The cysteine opens and the phenylalanine closes a CDR3 of 15 amino acids. Only the CDR3 region is kept as DNA, spanning 45 bases read in frame from base 1. The germline V gene encodes CDR1 MGHRA and CDR2 YSYEKL.

This sample is part of a study of beta chain features in type 1 diabetes (dated by TCRdb to 2016 to 2019). For context, the study as a whole: Mean age, gender distribution, total cell number and subset yield did not differ between patients and healthy donors. Across all samples, 107,917,701 sorted cells were examined, and cell number per subset correlated strongly with RNA yield. Regulatory and stem cell-like memory subsets were isolated from only 8 patients and about 8 healthy donors, whereas naive and central memory subsets came from all 28 donors. The study compared TCRB repertoires of sorted circulating CD4+ T cell subsets between recently diagnosed type 1 diabetes patients and matched healthy donors. Study-level results and caveats: Type 1 diabetes patients showed a moderate but significant shortening of TCRB CDR3 length in all four CD4+ subsets. PCR might favor shorter templates, but patient and control samples were amplified and corrected together, so any skew would affect both groups equally. Because cDNA rather than genomic DNA was sequenced, highly expressing activated cells could have been over-represented, although no difference in activation and CD3 levels was found between groups. Because small numbers of individuals were included in the HLA sub-analyses, any influence of HLA type on TCRB rearrangement was left unresolved. Naive, central memory and regulatory TCRB repertoires appeared to be more alike among patients than among healthy donors. At VDJ recombination sites, type 1 diabetes patients had fewer insertions and more deleted nucleotides, which implies abnormalities in thymic rearrangement.

The entire amount of isolated RNA was reverse transcribed using the High Capacity cDNA Reverse Transcription Kit, so the sequenced TCRB transcripts were expressed ones. Naive, central memory and regulatory T cell samples underwent deep immunoSEQ sequencing, averaging roughly 3.3 million total reads per sample. Sorted cells were lysed in RLT buffer and RNA was extracted with DNase-treated RNeasy Micro or Mini kits, depending on cell number. Each cell subset was processed on its own to prevent cross-contamination, while patient and healthy donor samples were processed together. Using the immunoSEQ multiplex PCR, TCRB sequences were amplified from cDNA into 87-bp fragments spanning the CDR3 region. Sequencing of the amplicons was performed on the Illumina HiSeq platform. Concerning the study's data processing: Synthetic template baselines were used to correct PCR bias computationally, reads within Hamming distance 2 were collapsed together, and singletons that could not be merged were discarded. Reads were aligned against IMGT to assign V, D and J genes, CDR3 length and insertions or deletions at six rearrangement sites. Within each subset, clonotype counts were normalized to the number of sorted cells before true diversity and Gini coefficients were calculated with the tcR R package. The overlap coefficient, calculated on TCRB nucleotide sequences, was used to measure repertoire sharing. Out-of-frame TCRB sequences from naive cells were analyzed as a proxy for the pre-selection repertoire. The table was pulled from immuneACCESS by TCRdb, which kept in-frame rearrangements only. Such tables lose some clones; where checked, under half of the loss comes from unresolved V genes, and the rest has no known cause. V, J and clone size are those of that table, while D and trimming were read from the DNA. The table for this sample lists approximately 150,000 clones; approximately 62% of them were counted only once. The ten largest clones capture roughly 0.092% of the sample.

Material for sequencing was naive CD4+ T cells from blood. The cell subset or site label here, explained by the study, means: true naive CD4+ T cells. The source of this sequence is a man between 25 and 39 years old with type 1 diabetes. The V gene is TRBV4-1 and the J gene is TRBJ2-2; TRBD2 could be the D gene, as 5 bases match. At the DNA level, the sequence is TGCGCCAGCAGCCAAGAGAGGGAACGCACCGGGGAGCTGTTTTTT. Translated, it reads CASSQERERTGELFF.